This is a list of T cell receptor beta chains from one sample in a study of cytomegalovirus exposure and HLA in healthy donors. Clones were read by immunoSEQ multiplex PCR, and TCRdb kept only the in-frame ones, dropping some. The sample shows about 190,000 clones, 77% of them seen only once. The source material was PBMCs. These receptors came from a woman between 25 and 40 years old in good health and CMV-seropositive. Both conserved end residues are part of each CDR3. A D gene is named only where the DNA matches it firmly. Not every row has a clone size; where given, it reads once, few, many or a size class.

v_call: TRBV2
d_call: TRBD2
j_call: TRBJ2-3
clone_size: -
cdr3_nt: TGTGCCAGCAGGGGTAGCGGGAGCCCCGGCACAGATACGCAGTATTTT
cdr3_aa: CASRGSGSPGTDTQYF

v_call: TRBV7-9
d_call: -
j_call: TRBJ1-2
clone_size: -
cdr3_nt: TGTGCCAGCAGCTTAGATGGCGGTGTCTATGGCTACACCTTC
cdr3_aa: CASSLDGGVYGYTF

v_call: TRBV7-7
d_call: -
j_call: TRBJ2-5
clone_size: few
cdr3_nt: TGTGCCAGCAGCCCTGCAGGGTCTGGGGAGACCCAGTACTTC
cdr3_aa: CASSPAGSGETQYF

v_call: TRBV19
d_call: -
j_call: TRBJ1-2
clone_size: -
cdr3_nt: TGTGCCAGTAGGCCCGGACTGAGCTATGGCTACACCTTC
cdr3_aa: CASRPGLSYGYTF

v_call: TRBV27
d_call: -
j_call: TRBJ2-5
clone_size: -
cdr3_nt: TGTGCCAGTCGGTCGAGGCTCCAAGAGACCCAGTACTTC
cdr3_aa: CASRSRLQETQYF

v_call: TRBV7-2
d_call: -
j_call: TRBJ1-1
clone_size: few
cdr3_nt: TGTGCCAGCAGCTTACATAGAGGGAACACTGAAGCTTTCTTT
cdr3_aa: CASSLHRGNTEAFF

v_call: TRBV30
d_call: TRBD2
j_call: TRBJ2-3
clone_size: -
cdr3_nt: TGTGCCTGGAGTGGTAGCGGGGGGTCAACAGATACGCAGTATTTT
cdr3_aa: CAWSGSGGSTDTQYF

v_call: TRBV5-1
d_call: TRBD2
j_call: TRBJ2-3
clone_size: -
cdr3_nt: TGCGCCAGCAGATCGCTACCTGGGACTAGCGGATACACAGATACGCAGTATTTT
cdr3_aa: CASRSLPGTSGYTDTQYF

v_call: TRBV30
d_call: -
j_call: TRBJ1-2
clone_size: few
cdr3_nt: TGTGCCTGGAACGAGCAAGTAAACTATGGCTACACCTTC
cdr3_aa: CAWNEQVNYGYTF

v_call: TRBV7-9
d_call: -
j_call: TRBJ2-7
clone_size: -
cdr3_nt: TGTGCCAGCAGCTTAGTTTCTGGGGGGGCCCCCTACGAGCAGTACTTC
cdr3_aa: CASSLVSGGAPYEQYF

v_call: TRBV22-1
d_call: -
j_call: TRBJ1-1
clone_size: -
cdr3_nt: TGTCCTGGGAGCGCACCCGGGATTGAAGCTTTCTTT
cdr3_aa: CPGSAPGIEAFF

v_call: TRBV5-6
d_call: TRBD2
j_call: TRBJ2-7
clone_size: -
cdr3_nt: TGTGCCAGCAGCTTTGGCGGGAGGGCCTACGAGCAGTACTTC
cdr3_aa: CASSFGGRAYEQYF

v_call: TRBV14
d_call: TRBD2
j_call: TRBJ2-3
clone_size: -
cdr3_nt: TGTGCCAGCAGCCCTAGACTAGCGGGGGCTCAAGATACGCAGTATTTT
cdr3_aa: CASSPRLAGAQDTQYF

v_call: TRBV7-2
d_call: -
j_call: TRBJ2-2
clone_size: few
cdr3_nt: TGTGCCAGCAGCTTTGCGGGGTACACCGGGGAGCTGTTTTTT
cdr3_aa: CASSFAGYTGELFF

v_call: TRBV10-3
d_call: TRBD1
j_call: TRBJ1-4
clone_size: -
cdr3_nt: TGTGCCACGGATCCCGGGACAGGGGGCAAGGAAAAACTGTTTTTT
cdr3_aa: CATDPGTGGKEKLFF

v_call: TRBV5-1
d_call: -
j_call: TRBJ2-7
clone_size: -
cdr3_nt: TGCGCCAGCAGCTTGGAAGCAGGGATCTACGAGCAGTACTTC
cdr3_aa: CASSLEAGIYEQYF

v_call: TRBV18
d_call: -
j_call: TRBJ2-1
clone_size: -
cdr3_nt: TGTGCCAGCTCACCCGACTCCTTTGAGCAGTTCTTC
cdr3_aa: CASSPDSFEQFF

v_call: TRBV28
d_call: TRBD1
j_call: TRBJ1-3
clone_size: -
cdr3_nt: TGTGCCAGCAGTTTTTTGGGACAGGGCCCTTCTGGAAACACCATATATTTT
cdr3_aa: CASSFLGQGPSGNTIYF

v_call: TRBV7-7
d_call: TRBD1
j_call: TRBJ2-7
clone_size: few
cdr3_nt: TGTGCTAGCAGCCCCAAACCCGGGACAGGCTCCTACGAGCAGTACTTC
cdr3_aa: CASSPKPGTGSYEQYF

v_call: TRBV10-3
d_call: TRBD2
j_call: TRBJ2-3
clone_size: -
cdr3_nt: TGTGCCATCAGTGAGTTCCTAGCGGGAGATACGCAGTATTTT
cdr3_aa: CAISEFLAGDTQYF

v_call: TRBV7-9
d_call: -
j_call: TRBJ1-2
clone_size: -
cdr3_nt: TGTGCCAGCAGATACCCGGGCAGGGCCTATGGCTACACCTTC
cdr3_aa: CASRYPGRAYGYTF

v_call: TRBV6-1
d_call: TRBD2
j_call: TRBJ2-5
clone_size: -
cdr3_nt: TGTGCCAGCGCTAGCGGGAGGGCCTTGGAGACCCAGTACTTC
cdr3_aa: CASASGRALETQYF

v_call: TRBV7-9
d_call: TRBD2
j_call: TRBJ2-7
clone_size: -
cdr3_nt: TGTGCCAGCAGCTTAGCGGGAGGGCATGGGGGGCAGTACTTC
cdr3_aa: CASSLAGGHGGQYF

v_call: TRBV11-2
d_call: -
j_call: TRBJ2-1
clone_size: -
cdr3_nt: TGTGCCAGCAGCTTCCTAGCGTCCCATGAGCAGTTCTTC
cdr3_aa: CASSFLASHEQFF

v_call: TRBV5-1
d_call: -
j_call: TRBJ2-1
clone_size: -
cdr3_nt: TGCGCCAGCAGCCCCGGGGTGTACTACAATGAGCAGTTCTTC
cdr3_aa: CASSPGVYYNEQFF

v_call: TRBV18
d_call: -
j_call: TRBJ2-5
clone_size: -
cdr3_nt: TGTGCCAGCTCGGGGCCTACTCAAGAGACCCAGTACTTC
cdr3_aa: CASSGPTQETQYF

v_call: TRBV5-1
d_call: TRBD1
j_call: TRBJ1-6
clone_size: -
cdr3_nt: TGCGCCAGCAGCTCCGGACAGGCGCTGGGTGATTCACCCCTCCACTTT
cdr3_aa: CASSSGQALGDSPLHF